The clone carrying this T cell receptor beta chain was seen once. These donors were members of the roughly 120-subject validation cohort, a group separate from the approximately 620-subject first cohort. These data are taken from a study of cytomegalovirus exposure and HLA in healthy donors. The protocol was immunoSEQ multiplex PCR, while the TCRdb copy is restricted to in-frame clones and leaves out a portion. The profile shows 70,000 or so clones, around 90% of them singletons. V trimming: 7 bases; J trimming: 1 base; junction bases outside the gene matches: 1. The CDR3 runs to 13 residues. Germline V gives CDR1 ENHRY, CDR2 SYGVKD.

The source is a man younger than 30 in good health and CMV-seronegative. The rearrangement joins TRBV10-3 to TRBJ1-1, with 9 positions matching TRBD1. Sequenced material: PBMCs. The CDR3 coding sequence is TGTGCCATCAAGGGACAGGGGAACACTGAAGCTTTCTTT. Its translation: CAIKGQGNTEAFF.